Sequencing of this T cell receptor beta chain was carried out in a study of blood T cell repertoires in COVID-19 (dated by TCRdb to between 2020 and 2021). Background on the whole study: Collaborator samples came from the United States, Italy and Spain and covered acute and convalescent phases of COVID-19. Samples came from the ongoing ImmuneRACE study (first 160 participants) plus 1,254 subjects from 6 global collaborators. Where HLA class I and class II types were available, the types were taken from metadata supplied by the sample provider, not from assay-based typing. The prospective study material was composed of cDNA or gDNA derived from T cells, B-cell-depleted T cells, or PBMCs. A de-identified subject ID, COVID-19 status, age in years and sex were almost always included in the sample metadata. Deeply sampled blood TCRbeta repertoires from subjects exposed to, actively infected with, or recovered from COVID-19 were included in the dataset. The repertoires were made available in a free public database intended to serve as a resource for research on the immune response to SARS-CoV-2. Points the paper makes about the study in general: Clinical and demographic metadata were provided uncurated, with the amount varying by source and participant.

TCRbeta CDR3 regions were amplified from genomic DNA by means of the immunoSEQ Assay, a bias-controlled multiplex PCR. The published analysis was carried out like this. Within the assay, amplification of reference gene primers was used to estimate how many nucleated cells each sample contained. To quantify the absolute abundance of each unique TCRbeta CDR3 rearrangement, sequence reads were collapsed and filtered. For each sample, productive Simpson clonality was calculated by taking the square root of Simpson's diversity index across productive rearrangements. TCRdb took over this immuneACCESS table, retaining in-frame rearrangements with V and J assigned. Such tables are incomplete; in checked studies, under half of the missing clones stem from an unresolved V gene, and the remainder is unexplained. V, J and clone size reflect that table, while D and trimming were determined from the DNA. The sample table contains roughly 20,000 clones; only one count was recorded for around 90% of them. The top ten clones comprise more than 15% of the sample.

Concerning this clone itself: Its antigen is still unknown. Base qualities are not at hand, and no much larger clone is one base apart.

After removal of 6 bases from V and 6 bases from J, the junction retains 8 bases not matched to a gene. The CDR3 numbers 14 residues from cysteine through phenylalanine. Just CDR3 DNA is preserved here, 42 bases in frame from base 1. CDR1 and CDR2, looked up from the germline V gene, are MNHEY and SVGAGI. Collaborating institutions collected whole blood in K2EDTA tubes following their own protocols. For TCRbeta analysis, collaborators shipped samples as frozen whole blood, isolated PBMCs, or DNA extracted from either of those sample types. Recombination joined TRBV6-5 with TRBJ2-7, and 10 junction bases match TRBD1. The material sequenced was peripheral blood. The receptor comes from a human donor in a cohort sampled during active COVID-19. Here the CDR3 is given as CASRPPGTGVEQYF. The nucleotides read TGTGCCAGCAGACCCCCCGGGACAGGGGTCGAGCAGTACTTC.